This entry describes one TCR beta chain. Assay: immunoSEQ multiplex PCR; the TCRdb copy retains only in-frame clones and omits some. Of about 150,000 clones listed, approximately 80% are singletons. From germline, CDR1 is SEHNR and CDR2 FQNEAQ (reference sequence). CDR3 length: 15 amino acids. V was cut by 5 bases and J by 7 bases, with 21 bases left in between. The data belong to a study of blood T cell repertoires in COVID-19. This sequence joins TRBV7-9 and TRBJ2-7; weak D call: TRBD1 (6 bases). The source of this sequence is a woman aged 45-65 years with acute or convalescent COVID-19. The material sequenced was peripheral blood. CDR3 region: CASSPEGTQSGEQYF. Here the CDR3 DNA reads TGTGCCAGCAGCCCCGAAGGGACACAGTCCGGGGAGCAGTACTTC.